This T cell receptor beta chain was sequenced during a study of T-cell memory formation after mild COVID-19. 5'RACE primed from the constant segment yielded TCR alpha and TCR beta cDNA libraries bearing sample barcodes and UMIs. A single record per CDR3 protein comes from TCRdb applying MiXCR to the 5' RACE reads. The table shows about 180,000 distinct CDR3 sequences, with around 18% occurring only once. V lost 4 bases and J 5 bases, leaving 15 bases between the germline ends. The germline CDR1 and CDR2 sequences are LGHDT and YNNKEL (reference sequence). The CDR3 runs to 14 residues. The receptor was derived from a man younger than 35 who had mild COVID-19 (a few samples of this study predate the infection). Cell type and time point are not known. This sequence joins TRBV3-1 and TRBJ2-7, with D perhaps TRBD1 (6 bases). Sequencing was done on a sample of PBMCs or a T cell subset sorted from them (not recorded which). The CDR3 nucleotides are TGTGCCAGCAGCCCTACAGGGTCTCACCACGAGCAGTACTTC. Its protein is CASSPTGSHHEQYF.